This T cell receptor (beta chain) was retrieved from a study of blood T cell repertoires in COVID-19. The germline V and J ends were trimmed by 7 bases and 0 bases, with 7 bases remaining between them. This CDR3 is built from 12 residues. Germline CDR1 and CDR2: SQVTM and ANQGSEA. Authors' methods: Amplified reference gene primers provided the basis for estimating nucleated cell counts. The assay was immunoSEQ multiplex PCR, and TCRdb's table has in-frame clones only and misses some. Clonal size and the V and J genes are those of that table, whereas D and trimming came from the DNA. In the table there are 100,000 to 150,000 clones, 55% to 70% of which are singletons. This clone was detected a few times.

This TCR was sampled from a woman in her sixties or seventies with acute or convalescent COVID-19. V usage is TRBV29-1 and J usage is TRBJ1-3; D is unresolved. Sequenced material: peripheral blood. Written as DNA, the CDR3 is TGCAGCGCCCTAATCTCTGGAAACACCATATATTTT. Translating gives CSALISGNTIYF.